This T cell receptor beta chain was retrieved from a study of blood T cell repertoires in COVID-19. Authors' data handling: For nucleated cells, counts were estimated from reference gene primer amplification. The protocol was immunoSEQ multiplex PCR, while the TCRdb copy is restricted to in-frame clones and leaves out a portion. The D gene and trimming were derived from the DNA, and the V and J assignments and clone size from that table. In the table there are some 140,000 clones, 70% to 85% of which are singletons. Trimming shortened V by 0 bases and J by 6 bases, and 12 bases separated the two germline ends. Looked up from germline, CDR1 is SGHRS and CDR2 is YFSETQ. This CDR3 contains 15 residues.

The origin of this receptor is a woman of 80 years or more with acute or convalescent COVID-19. This rearrangement joins TRBV5-1 to TRBJ2-2, with a tentative D call TRBD1 (5 bases). What was sequenced was peripheral blood. In DNA, the CDR3 is TGCGCCAGCAGCTTGGGCCCTCAGGGCTCCGGGGAGCTGTTTTTT. It encodes CASSLGPQGSGELFF.